This is a list of T cell receptor beta chains from one sample in a study of identical twins. TCRdb processed the 5' RACE reads anew with MiXCR; each CDR3 protein has one entry. Of 550,000 to 800,000 distinct CDR3 sequences listed, about 7% are singletons. Separately, the same data were catalogued under a study of yellow fever vaccine responses in identical twins.

The specimen was PBMCs. The source is a woman between 18 and 29 years old in good health. The CDR3 runs from the conserved cysteine through the conserved F or W. A D gene is named only where the DNA matches it firmly. Not all rows give a size; the values are once, few, many and, for expanded clones, a class.

clone_size d_call j_call v_call cdr3_nt cdr3_aa
. TRBD1 TRBJ1-1 TRBV6-2/TRBV6-3 TGTGCCAGCAGTCCCTCTCCCTACAGGGGGCCTATAGAGGGAGGAGGTCGAAGGAACACTGAAGCTTTCTTT CASSPSPYRGPIEGGGRRNTEAFF
few . TRBJ2-1 TRBV24-1 TGTGCCACCAGTGATTCCGGGAAACGCAATGAGCAGTTCTTC CATSDSGKRNEQFF
few TRBD1 TRBJ2-4 TRBV20-1 TGCAGTGCTCAAACGTCACAGGGGGCTAAAAACATTCAGTACTTC CSAQTSQGAKNIQYF
few . TRBJ1-1 TRBV5-5 TGTGCCAGCAGCTTGATGGAGGGTGGTCGCACTGAAGCTTTCTTT CASSLMEGGRTEAFF
few . TRBJ2-3 TRBV7-6 TGTGCCAGCAGCTTTGGAGAGCGGAGTAGCACAGATACGCAGTATTTT CASSFGERSSTDTQYF
. . TRBJ2-2 TRBV15 TGTGCCACCAGCAGAGATGGAGCCGGGGAGCTGTTTTTT CATSRDGAGELFF
. TRBD2 TRBJ2-5 TRBV28 TGTGCCAGCAGCCGCCCGACTAGCGGGGGCATTCGGCTCCAAGAGACCCAGTACTTC CASSRPTSGGIRLQETQYF
many . TRBJ2-7 TRBV12-3/TRBV12-4 TGTGCCAGCAGTTTAGCGGGAGGAGGAAAAAACGAGCAGTACTTC CASSLAGGGKNEQYF
many . TRBJ1-1 TRBV4-2 TGTGCCAGCAGCCAAGACCCTAGGCGCGTGGCTGAAGCTTTCTTT CASSQDPRRVAEAFF
many . TRBJ1-5 TRBV20-1 TGCAGTGCTAGGGAGGCAGGGTCGAATCAGCCCCAGCATTTT CSAREAGSNQPQHF
. TRBD1 TRBJ1-1 TRBV25-1 TGTGCCAGCAGTGCCGGGGACAGGGGAGCCAACACTGAAGCTTTCTTT CASSAGDRGANTEAFF
. . TRBJ2-1 TRBV3-1 TGTGCCAGCAGCCAAAGCCGGGGTGGGGTTGGAAATGAGCAGTTCTTC CASSQSRGGVGNEQFF
few TRBD2 TRBJ2-2 TRBV20-1 TGCAGTGCTAGAGGCGGGACTAGGGCCACCGGGGAGCTGTTTTTT CSARGGTRATGELFF
. . TRBJ2-2 TRBV20-1 TGCAGTGCATCAAAGGCGAACACCGGGGAGCTGTTTTTT CSASKANTGELFF
many TRBD2 TRBJ2-2 TRBV12-3/TRBV12-4 TGTGCCAGCAGACCCGGGACTAGCGACACCGGGGAGCTGTTTTTT CASRPGTSDTGELFF
. . TRBJ2-3 TRBV10-3 TGTGCCATCAGTGAACAGATGAGCACAGATACGCAGTATTTT CAISEQMSTDTQYF